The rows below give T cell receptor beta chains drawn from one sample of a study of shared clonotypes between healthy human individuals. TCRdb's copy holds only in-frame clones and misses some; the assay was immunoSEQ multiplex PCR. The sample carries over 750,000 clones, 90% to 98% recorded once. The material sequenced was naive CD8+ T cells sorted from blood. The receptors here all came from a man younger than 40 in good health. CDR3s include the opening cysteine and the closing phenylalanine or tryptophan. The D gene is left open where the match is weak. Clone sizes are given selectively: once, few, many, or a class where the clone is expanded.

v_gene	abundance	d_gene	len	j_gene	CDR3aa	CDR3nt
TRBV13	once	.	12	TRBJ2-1	CASSRLPNEQFF	TGTGCCAGCAGCCGGCTTCCTAATGAGCAGTTCTTC
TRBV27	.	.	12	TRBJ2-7	CASSLSGTEQYF	TGTGCCAGCAGTTTATCAGGGACCGAGCAGTACTTC
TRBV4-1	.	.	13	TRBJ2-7	CASSPETGYEQYF	TGCGCCAGCAGCCCCGAGACAGGCTACGAGCAGTACTTC
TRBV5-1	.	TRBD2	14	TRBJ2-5	CASSKGLAQETQYF	TGCGCCAGCAGCAAGGGACTAGCCCAAGAGACCCAGTACTTC
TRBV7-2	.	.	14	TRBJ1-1	CASSSGPKGTEAFF	TGTGCCAGCAGCTCGGGACCCAAGGGCACTGAAGCTTTCTTT
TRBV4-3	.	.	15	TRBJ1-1	CASSQDVSGNTEAFF	TGCGCCAGCAGCCAAGATGTCTCTGGGAACACTGAAGCTTTCTTT
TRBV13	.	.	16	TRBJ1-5	CASSFGGDYSNQPQHF	TGTGCCAGCAGCTTCGGGGGAGATTATAGCAATCAGCCCCAGCATTTT
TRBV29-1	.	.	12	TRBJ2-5	CSVEMYQETQYF	TGCAGCGTTGAAATGTACCAAGAGACCCAGTACTTC
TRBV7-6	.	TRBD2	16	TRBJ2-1	CASSSSGTSGTAEQFF	TGTGCCAGCAGCTCCTCCGGGACTAGCGGTACAGCTGAGCAGTTCTTC
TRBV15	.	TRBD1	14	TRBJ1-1	CATSSVTGVTEAFF	TGTGCCACCAGCAGCGTCACAGGGGTCACTGAAGCTTTCTTT
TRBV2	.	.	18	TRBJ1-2	CASSEPTGRALTLYGYTF	TGTGCCAGCAGTGAACCTACTGGCAGGGCCCTCACCCTCTATGGCTACACCTTC
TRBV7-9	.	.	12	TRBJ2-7	CASSLVPREQYF	TGTGCCAGCAGCTTAGTCCCCCGGGAGCAGTACTTC
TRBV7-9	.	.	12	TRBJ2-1	CASSFDRWHGFF	TGTGCCAGCAGCTTTGACAGGTGGCACGGGTTCTTC
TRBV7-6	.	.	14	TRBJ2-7	CASSPRGVTNEQYF	TGTGCCAGCAGCCCCCGCGGGGTTACGAACGAGCAGTACTTC
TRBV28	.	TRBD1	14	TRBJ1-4	CASLSGTANEKLFF	TGTGCCAGCCTTTCCGGGACAGCTAATGAAAAACTGTTTTTT
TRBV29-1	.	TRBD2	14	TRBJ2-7	CSVQTRGGGYEQYF	TGCAGCGTCCAGACGCGCGGGGGGGGCTACGAGCAGTACTTC
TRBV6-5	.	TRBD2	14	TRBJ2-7	CASSPWTSEAEQYF	TGTGCCAGCAGTCCCTGGACTAGCGAGGCCGAGCAGTACTTC
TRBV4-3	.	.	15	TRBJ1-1	CASSQDPGSNTEAFF	TGCGCCAGCAGCCAAGATCCAGGGTCGAACACTGAAGCTTTCTTT
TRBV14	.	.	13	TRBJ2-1	CASRAGQYNEQFF	TGTGCCAGCAGGGCGGGGCAGTACAATGAGCAGTTCTTC
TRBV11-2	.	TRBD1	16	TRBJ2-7	CASSQSGTGGGYEQYF	TGTGCCAGCAGCCAAAGCGGGACAGGGGGAGGTTACGAGCAGTACTTC
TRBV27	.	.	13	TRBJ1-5	CASSRGGEVPQHF	TGTGCCAGCAGCCGCGGGGGGGAAGTGCCCCAGCATTTT
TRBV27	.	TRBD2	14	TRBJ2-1	CASTLAGGDGEQFF	TGTGCCAGCACTCTAGCGGGAGGTGATGGTGAGCAGTTCTTC
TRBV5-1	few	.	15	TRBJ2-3	CASSLIGSPPDTQYF	TGCGCCAGCAGCTTGATCGGGAGCCCCCCAGATACGCAGTATTTT
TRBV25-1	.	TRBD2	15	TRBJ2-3	CASSGVAGVADTQYF	TGTGCCAGCAGTGGTGTAGCGGGAGTGGCTGATACGCAGTATTTT
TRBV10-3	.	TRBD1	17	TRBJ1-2	CAISESAGGDPNYGYTF	TGTGCCATCAGTGAGTCGGCAGGGGGTGATCCTAACTATGGCTACACCTTC
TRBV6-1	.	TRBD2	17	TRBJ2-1	CASSAGLAGPSYNEQFF	TGTGCCAGCAGTGCGGGACTAGCGGGCCCCTCCTACAATGAGCAGTTCTTC
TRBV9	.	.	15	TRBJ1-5	CASSVEGNSNQPQHF	TGTGCCAGCAGCGTAGAGGGGAATAGCAATCAGCCCCAGCATTTT
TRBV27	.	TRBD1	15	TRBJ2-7	CASSLGWTGSNEQYF	TGTGCCAGCAGCCTAGGGTGGACAGGGAGCAACGAGCAGTACTTC
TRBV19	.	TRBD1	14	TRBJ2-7	CASSPGQGLYEQYF	TGTGCCAGTAGTCCTGGACAGGGCTTATACGAGCAGTACTTC
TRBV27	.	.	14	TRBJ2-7	CASSLRQRYYEQYF	TGTGCCAGCAGTTTGAGACAGCGCTACTACGAGCAGTACTTC
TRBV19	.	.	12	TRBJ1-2	CASSEPHYGYTF	TGTGCCAGTAGTGAGCCTCACTATGGCTACACCTTC
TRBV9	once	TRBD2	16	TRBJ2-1	CASSQGTSGTYNEQFF	TGTGCCAGCAGCCAGGGGACTAGCGGAACCTACAATGAGCAGTTCTTC
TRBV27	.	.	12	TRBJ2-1	CASGRLRNEQFF	TGTGCCAGCGGGAGGTTACGAAATGAGCAGTTCTTC
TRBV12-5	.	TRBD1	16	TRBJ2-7	CASGLDGGQGDYEQYF	TGTGCTAGTGGTTTGGACGGAGGACAGGGGGACTACGAGCAGTACTTC
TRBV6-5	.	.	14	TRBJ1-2	CASSYGHSNYGYTF	TGTGCCAGCAGTTACGGACATTCTAACTATGGCTACACCTTC
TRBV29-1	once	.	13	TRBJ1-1	CSVDWGDTGKAFF	TGCAGCGTTGATTGGGGGGACACCGGGAAAGCTTTCTTT
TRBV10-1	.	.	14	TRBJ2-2	CASQPGRDTGELFF	TGCGCCAGCCAACCGGGACGCGACACCGGGGAGCTGTTTTTT
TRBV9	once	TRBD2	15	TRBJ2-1	CASSGATSGRVEQFF	TGTGCCAGCAGCGGGGCGACTAGCGGGAGAGTGGAGCAGTTCTTC
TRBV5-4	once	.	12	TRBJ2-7	CASSLNTYEQYF	TGTGCCAGCAGCCTCAACACCTACGAGCAGTACTTC
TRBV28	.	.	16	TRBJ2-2	CASSLRGTANTGELFF	TGTGCCAGCAGTTTACGGGGAACCGCGAACACCGGGGAGCTGTTTTTT
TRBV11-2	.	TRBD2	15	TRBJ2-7	CASSAVAGGGYEQYF	TGTGCCAGCAGCGCTGTAGCGGGAGGCGGCTACGAGCAGTACTTC
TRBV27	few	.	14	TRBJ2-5	CASSLLGSQETQYF	TGTGCCAGCAGTTTGTTGGGGTCCCAAGAGACCCAGTACTTC
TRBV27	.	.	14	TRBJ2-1	CASSSGLLYNEQFF	TGTGCCAGCAGTTCGGGACTGCTATACAATGAGCAGTTCTTC
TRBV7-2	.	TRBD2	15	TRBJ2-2	CASSWTSGYTGELFF	TGTGCCAGCAGCTGGACTAGCGGTTACACCGGGGAGCTGTTTTTT
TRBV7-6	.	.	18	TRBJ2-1	CASSDLQGPRSSYNEQFF	TGTGCCAGCAGCGACCTACAGGGCCCCAGGAGCTCCTACAATGAGCAGTTCTTC
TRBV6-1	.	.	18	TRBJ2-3	CASSEALHGPKSTDTQYF	TGTGCCAGCAGTGAAGCCCTTCACGGTCCAAAATCCACAGATACGCAGTATTTT
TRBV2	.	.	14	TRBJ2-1	CASTRVNNLNEQFF	TGTGCCAGCACCCGGGTCAACAACCTGAATGAGCAGTTCTTC
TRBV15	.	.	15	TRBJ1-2	CATSRELQGRGGYTF	TGTGCCACCAGCAGAGAATTGCAGGGGCGGGGTGGCTACACCTTC
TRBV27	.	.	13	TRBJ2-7	CASSESLQYEQYF	TGTGCCAGCAGTGAGTCCCTCCAGTACGAGCAGTACTTC
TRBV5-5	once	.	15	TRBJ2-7	CASSRVDRRTYEQYF	TGTGCCAGCAGCCGTGTTGACAGGCGAACCTACGAGCAGTACTTC
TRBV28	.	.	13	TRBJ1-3	CASSFLIGNTIYF	TGTGCCAGCAGTTTTCTTATTGGAAACACCATATATTTT
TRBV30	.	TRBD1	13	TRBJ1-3	CAWARDSGNTIYF	TGTGCCTGGGCGAGGGACAGTGGAAACACCATATATTTT